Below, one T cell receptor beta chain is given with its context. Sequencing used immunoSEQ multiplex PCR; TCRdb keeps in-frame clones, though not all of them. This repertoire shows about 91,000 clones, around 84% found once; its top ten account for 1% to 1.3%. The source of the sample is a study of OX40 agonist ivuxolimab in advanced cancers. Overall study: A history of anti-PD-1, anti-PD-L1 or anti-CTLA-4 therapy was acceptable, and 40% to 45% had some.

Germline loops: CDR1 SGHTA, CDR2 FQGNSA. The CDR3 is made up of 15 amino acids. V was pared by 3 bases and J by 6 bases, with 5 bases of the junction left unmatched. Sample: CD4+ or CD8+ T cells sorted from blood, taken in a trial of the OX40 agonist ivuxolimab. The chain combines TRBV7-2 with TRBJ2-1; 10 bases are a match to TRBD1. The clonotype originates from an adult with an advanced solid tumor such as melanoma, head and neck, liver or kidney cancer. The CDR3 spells CASSLGQGFSNEQFF. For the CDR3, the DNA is TGTGCCAGCAGCTTGGGACAGGGGTTCAGCAATGAGCAGTTCTTC.